This entry describes one T cell receptor beta chain. What it recognizes is unknown. This record belongs to a study of T cell responses to AZD1222 COVID-19 vaccine. The study's findings and limits: Nearly half of spike-specific TCRs reportedly go after variant regions that carry no mutations. Spike-specific TCR breadth and depth went up after people got two AZD1222 doses. Clonal diversity may have been underestimated, and the donors were mostly white British, with more females than males. The study identified only six AZD1222 recipients as seropositive at baseline.

Assay used: immunoSEQ multiplex PCR; TCRdb lists only in-frame clones, some missing. The profile shows 120,000 to 150,000 clones, around 88% of them singletons. Trimming took off 5 bases at V and 3 bases at J, with 17 bases between the two ends. The CDR3 spans 15 residues. Looked up from germline, CDR1 is SEHNR and CDR2 is FQNEAQ (reference sequence). The chain recombines TRBV7-9 with TRBJ2-7, with D unclear. The source was peripheral blood, collected on day 0 of AZD1222 vaccination. This clonotype was obtained from an adult in good health. CDR3 protein: CASSRFGVGIYEQYF. CDR3 sequence (DNA): TGTGCCAGCAGCCGTTTTGGGGTAGGCATCTACGAGCAGTACTTC.